The 26 T cell receptor beta chains presented below share a single source sample, sequenced in a study of blood T cells in healthy people across ages. Sample-barcoded 5' priming and a J-beta primer mix drove a second PCR of roughly 6 to 12 cycles. TCRdb analysed the 5' RACE reads with MiXCR anew, one entry per CDR3 protein. Of fewer than 800,000 distinct CDR3 sequences listed, roughly 21% are singletons. The sample comprised blood. These TCRs come from a man aged 65-85 years in good health.

The J gene is TRBJ2-1, the V gene TRBV5-1; D may be TRBD1 (5 bases). The CDR3 is 14 amino acids. V lost 0 bases and J 8 bases, leaving 12 bases between the germline ends. Germline lookup yields CDR1 SGHRS and CDR2 YFSETQ. The CDR3 sequence is CASSLVLQGHEQFF. The DNA for the CDR3 is TGCGCCAGCAGCTTGGTTCTGCAGGGCCATGAGCAGTTCTTC.

The chain couples TRBV2 to TRBJ2-5; TRBD2 agrees at 13 bases. The J call is doubtful: the DNA matches TRBJ2-7 better. CDR1 and CDR2 from the germline V gene are SNHLY and FYNNEI. This CDR3 region has 14 residues. CDR3: CASSGTSGGGEQYF. The CDR3 DNA reads as TGTGCCAGCAGTGGGACTAGCGGGGGAGGCGAGCAGTACTTC.

In DNA, the CDR3 is TGTGCCAGCAGACGACCAGCGGGGATCGGCACAGATACGCAGTATTTT. Translating it yields CASRRPAGIGTDTQYF. This chain connects TRBV6-5 to TRBJ2-3, with 7 bases identical to TRBD2. V was pared by 6 bases and J by 1 base, with 10 bases of the junction left unmatched. Germline CDR1 MNHEY, CDR2 SVGAGI. This CDR3 contains 16 residues.

The chain joins TRBV19 to TRBJ2-1, with TRBD2 matching over 10 bases. CDR3 size: 14 residues. The ends lost 8 bases at V and 5 bases at J; junction bases unmatched: 6. The germline V gene has CDR1 LNHDA and CDR2 SQIVND (reference sequence). CDR3 region: CASSITSGNNEQFF. The CDR3 region has the DNA TGTGCCAGTTCTATAACTAGCGGGAACAATGAGCAGTTCTTC.

The V call is TRBV5-1, the J call TRBJ1-1; D is unclear. The V end was cut by 0 bases, the J end by 4 bases, with 13 bases between. CDR1 SGHRS and CDR2 YFSETQ come from the germline V gene. The CDR3 loop spans 15 amino acids. Here the CDR3 reads CASSLVGLGGTEAFF. The CDR3 coding sequence is TGCGCCAGCAGCTTGGTGGGTTTGGGCGGCACTGAAGCTTTCTTT.

The chain couples TRBV27 to TRBJ2-7; the D gene is possibly TRBD1 (6 bases). The length of the CDR3 is 14 residues. CDR1 and CDR2 from the germline V gene are MNHEY and SMNVEV (reference sequence). Trimming cost V 6 bases and J 6 bases, with 18 bases left between them. CDR3 nucleotide sequence: TGTGCCAGCAGGCAGGGGACCCAAAAAGGCGAGCAGTACTTC. The encoded protein is CASRQGTQKGEQYF.

The chain joins TRBV29-1 to TRBJ2-5, with a possible D match to TRBD1 (5 bases). This CDR3 is built from 16 residues. From germline, CDR1 is SQVTM and CDR2 ANQGSEA. Trimming left V 2 bases short and J 5 bases short, with 21 bases between. This CDR3 reads CSVERLSTGSMETQYF. In DNA, the CDR3 is TGCAGCGTTGAAAGGTTGAGTACAGGAAGTATGGAGACCCAGTACTTC.

Comments on this clonotype: A much larger clone lies one base from this, so it may be a read error. The V and J genes are TRBV6-5 and TRBJ2-5; TRBD2 matches 11 bases. Matching the DNA end better, TRBJ2-1 makes the J call doubtful. This CDR3 comprises 14 residues. The germline gives CDR1 MNHEY, CDR2 SVGAGI. The CDR3 DNA reads TGTGCCAGCAGGGGGACTAGCGGAAACAATGAGCAGTTCTTC. Its protein product is CASRGTSGNNEQFF.

This clonotype came up many times. The V gene is TRBV24-1, the J gene TRBJ2-1; 9 bases match TRBD2. Per the germline V gene, CDR1 is KGHDR and CDR2 is SFDVKD. CDR3 length: 13 residues. V trimming: 10 bases; J trimming: 0 bases; junction bases outside the gene matches: 0. DNA for the CDR3: TGTGCCACTAGCGGGAGCTCCTACAATGAGCAGTTCTTC. Its protein is CATSGSSYNEQFF.

This clonotype was seen ten or more times. The chain couples TRBV5-1 to TRBJ1-3; weak D call: TRBD1 (5 bases). In germline, CDR1 is SGHRS, CDR2 YFSETQ. V shed 4 bases and J shed 0 bases, with 26 bases lying between them. CDR3 length: 20 amino acids. This CDR3 is CASSTGLRIDFTDSGNTIYF. Written as DNA, the CDR3 is TGCGCCAGCAGCACGGGACTCCGAATCGACTTCACTGACTCTGGAAACACCATATATTTT.

CDR3 DNA: TGTGCCACCAGTGACCCACAGGGAACGTGGGAGACCCAGTACTTC. This encodes CATSDPQGTWETQYF. This chain connects TRBV24-1 to TRBJ2-5, with D maybe TRBD1 (6 bases). The CDR3 totals 15 residues. The germline V gene has CDR1 KGHDR and CDR2 SFDVKD. The V and J ends lost 4 bases and 5 bases respectively, with 16 bases between them.

At least ten counts were recorded for this clonotype. This sequence joins TRBV3-1 and TRBJ2-6; D unclear. The CDR3 contains 13 residues. Germline V gene lookup returns CDR1 LGHDT and CDR2 YNNKEL (reference sequence). Trimming took off 3 bases at V and 2 bases at J, with 2 bases between the two ends. CDR3 sequence reads: CASSQTGANVLTF. In DNA form, the CDR3 reads TGTGCCAGCAGCCAGACTGGGGCCAACGTCCTGACTTTC.

This clonotype has more than one count but fewer than ten. The V gene is TRBV29-1, the J gene TRBJ2-1, with a tentative D call TRBD2 (7 bases). There are 15 residues in the CDR3. V was pared by 0 bases and J by 0 bases, with 9 bases between. Germline V gene lookup returns CDR1 SQVTM and CDR2 ANQGSEA. The CDR3: CSVEDRGASYNEQFF. DNA for the CDR3: TGCAGCGTTGAAGATCGGGGGGCCTCCTACAATGAGCAGTTCTTC.

CDR3 nucleotide sequence: TGCAGTGCTATTTCCATATTAGCGGGAAGCACAGATACGCAGTATTTT. It specifies CSAISILAGSTDTQYF. The chain couples TRBV20-1 to TRBJ2-3; 8 nucleotides match TRBD2. This CDR3 contains 16 residues. From germline, CDR1 is DFQATT and CDR2 SNEGSKA (reference sequence). Trimming cost V 4 bases and J 0 bases; bases outside gene matches: 9.

The CDR3 region is CASSYEPSGRYEQYF. DNA for the CDR3: TGTGCCAGCAGTTACGAGCCTAGCGGGAGGTACGAGCAGTACTTC. The genes are TRBV6-6 and TRBJ2-5, with 11 bases identical to TRBD2. TRBJ2-7 explains the end of the DNA better; the J call may be wrong. Germline loops: CDR1 MNHNY, CDR2 SVGAGI (reference sequence). There are 15 residues in the CDR3.

In its sample, this clonotype was seen a few times. This rearrangement joins TRBV30 to TRBJ2-2, with unresolved D. V shed 3 bases and J shed 6 bases, with 2 bases lying between them. The CDR3 has 10 residues. Per germline, CDR1 GTSNPN and CDR2 SVGIG (reference sequence). CDR3 amino acids: CAWRAGELFF. CDR3 nucleotide sequence: TGTGCCTGGAGGGCCGGGGAGCTGTTTTTT.

There are a few counts of this clonotype. The chain recombines TRBV7-8 with TRBJ1-4; D is unresolved. The CDR3 consists of 16 residues. V lost 2 bases to trimming and J lost 2 bases, with 12 bases between them. From germline, CDR1 is SGHVS and CDR2 FQNEAQ. The CDR3 here is CASSLREKRTNEKLFF. In DNA, the CDR3 is TGTGCCAGCAGCTTACGGGAGAAGAGGACTAATGAAAAACTGTTTTTT.

This chain uses TRBV18 with TRBJ2-5, with a tentative D call TRBD1 (6 bases). Germline values: CDR1 KGHSH, CDR2 LQKENI. V gave up 5 bases and J gave up 5 bases, with 15 bases separating them. This CDR3 region has 14 residues. The DNA of the CDR3 is TGTGCCAGCTCAACCGGGACAACGTTGGAGACCCAGTACTTC. Protein: CASSTGTTLETQYF.

The chain couples TRBV7-2 to TRBJ2-3; TRBD2 agrees at 9 bases. Trimming at V came to 1 base and at J to 6 bases, leaving 2 bases not matched to a gene. CDR1 SGHTA and CDR2 FQGNSA come from the germline V gene. The CDR3 is 14 residues long. DNA for the CDR3: TGTGCCAGCAGCTTAGGTAGCGGGAGTGATACGCAGTATTTT. Residues: CASSLGSGSDTQYF.

The chain uses TRBV9 and TRBJ2-5; either TRBD1 or TRBD2 may supply D (5 bases each). The V end lost 2 bases, the J end lost 1 base, and 12 bases lay between the germline ends. The length of the CDR3 is 15 residues. The germline V gene has CDR1 SGDLS and CDR2 YYNGEE. The CDR3 region has the DNA TGTGCCAGCAGCGTTGGGGGTGTAGGCCAAGAGACCCAGTACTTC. Its protein is CASSVGGVGQETQYF.

Of note for this clonotype: This likely comes from a read error, as the CDR3 has no conserved phenylalanine or tryptophan at its end. The chain links TRBV6-5 to TRBJ2-5, with D hard to call. Between the trimmed V and J ends, which lost 4 bases and 5 bases, there was a span of 17 bases. From germline, CDR1 is MNHEY and CDR2 SVGAGI. The CDR3 consists of 15 residues. The CDR3, as DNA: TGTGCCAGCAGTTGCTCGAGGTTGGCCCGGGAGACCCAGTACCTC. It yields the protein CASSCSRLARETQYL.

Ten or more counts support this clonotype. The J gene is TRBJ2-7, the V gene TRBV6-2 or TRBV6-3; no definite D call. CDR3 length: 13 residues. CDR1 and CDR2 (germline): MNHEY, SVGEGT. Trimming shortened V by 2 bases and J by 3 bases, and 8 bases separated the two germline ends. The CDR3 nucleotides read TGTGCCAGCAGTTACCGTCAAAGCTACGAGCAGTACTTC. It encodes CASSYRQSYEQYF.

This chain joins TRBV20-1 and TRBJ1-4, with D hard to call. This CDR3 is built from 17 residues. With 0 bases removed from V and 0 bases from J, the gap between germline ends came to 14 bases. Germline lookup yields CDR1 DFQATT and CDR2 SNEGSKA (reference sequence). Here the CDR3 reads CSARDHVRRPTNEKLFF. In DNA form, the CDR3 reads TGCAGTGCTAGAGATCACGTGCGGCGGCCAACTAATGAAAAACTGTTTTTT.

This clonotype has a count of ten or more. The V gene is TRBV6-1, the J gene TRBJ2-7; the match to TRBD2 covers 11 bases. Trimming cost V 6 bases and J 4 bases; bases outside gene matches: 11. The CDR3 loop spans 16 amino acids. Germline V gives CDR1 MNHNS, CDR2 SASEGT. This CDR3 is CASSRLVTSGNYEQYF. The CDR3 coding sequence is TGTGCCAGCAGCCGTTTGGTGACTAGCGGGAATTACGAGCAGTACTTC.

This chain links TRBV20-1 with TRBJ2-4; 15 bases match TRBD2. The J call could be wrong; TRBJ2-1 is a better fit for the DNA end. This CDR3 contains 19 residues. Germline V lookup: CDR1 DFQATT, CDR2 SNEGSKA (reference sequence). In DNA form, the CDR3 reads TGCAGTGCTAGAGATGGAGGACTAGCGGGAGGGGGAAGAATAAATGAGCAGTTCTTC. It translates to CSARDGGLAGGGRINEQFF.

With respect to this clonotype: An end of the junction does not agree with germline; a read error may underlie this. The chain uses TRBV20-1 and TRBJ2-7, with 9 bases identical to TRBD2. Germline CDR1 is DFQATT and CDR2 is SNEGSKA (reference sequence). This CDR3 is built from 15 residues. The CDR3 DNA sequence: TGCGGTGCTAGAGATCGGGCTAGCGGGACCTACGAGCAGTACTTC. Its protein product is CGARDRASGTYEQYF.